These T cell receptor beta chains were read from a single sample in a study of CD8+ T cells in alopecia areata. The data were produced by immunoSEQ multiplex PCR, yet TCRdb's version contains in-frame clones alone and is incomplete. There are about 82,000 clones in the sample; 51% occur only once, and approximately 5.7% lies in the top ten. Sequencing used NKG2D-high CD8+ T cells sorted from blood. All receptors come from a human donor with alopecia areata. Both conserved end residues are part of each CDR3. The order of the fields is J gene, clone size, V gene, D gene, CDR3 DNA, CDR3 protein. A D gene is named only where the DNA matches it firmly. Size tells how often a clone was seen (once, few, many) or the class of an expanded clone, and some rows leave it out.

>TRBJ1-5|few|TRBV28|NA
TGTGCCAGCAGCTACAACAGGGCCCCAAATCAGCCCCAGCATTTT
CASSYNRAPNQPQHF
>TRBJ2-3|NA|TRBV2|NA
TGTGCCAGCAGTGAAGGCGATACGCAGTATTTT
CASSEGDTQYF
>TRBJ2-7|once|TRBV30|NA
TGTGCCTGGCGCGCGTGGGGCGGGAACTACGAGCAGTACTTC
CAWRAWGGNYEQYF
>TRBJ2-7|NA|TRBV5-6|NA
TGTGCCAGCAGCTTGAAGGGGGGGCCCTACGAGCAGTACTTC
CASSLKGGPYEQYF
>TRBJ1-3|NA|TRBV5-4|TRBD1
TGTGCCAGCAGCCCCGGGACAGGGGTCGGAAACACCATATATTTT
CASSPGTGVGNTIYF
>TRBJ2-3|NA|TRBV5-6|NA
TGTGCCAGCAGCTTGGCGGCGTCCGATACGCAGTATTTT
CASSLAASDTQYF
>TRBJ2-7|NA|TRBV29-1|TRBD2
TGCAGCGTCTTACTAGCGTCCAGAGCCTACGAGCAGTACTTC
CSVLLASRAYEQYF
>TRBJ2-1|medium-sized|TRBV18|TRBD2
TGTGCCAGCTCACCACCGCTACTAGCGGGAAAGGTTGAGCAGTTCTTC
CASSPPLLAGKVEQFF
>TRBJ2-3|NA|TRBV7-6|TRBD2
TGTGCCAGCAGCTCTGGACTAGCGGGGATCAGCACAGATACGCAGTATTTT
CASSSGLAGISTDTQYF
>TRBJ2-5|few|TRBV27|NA
TGTGCCAGCGGGGCACAGGGACTACTCGCAGAGACCCAGTACTTC
CASGAQGLLAETQYF
>TRBJ1-4|few|TRBV5-1|NA
TGCGCCAGCAGCCAAAATAAGGAATCAACTAATGAAAAACTGTTTTTT
CASSQNKESTNEKLFF
>TRBJ2-5|medium-sized|TRBV2|NA
TGTGCCAGCACCGACGGGTGGCGAGAGACCCAGTACTTC
CASTDGWRETQYF
>TRBJ1-5|NA|TRBV27|NA
TGTGCCAGCAGTCAAGGGACACTTAATCAGCCCCAGCATTTT
CASSQGTLNQPQHF
>TRBJ2-1|few|TRBV29-1|NA
TGCAGCGTTGAAGGGACCGGATCCTCCTACAATGAGCAGTTCTTC
CSVEGTGSSYNEQFF